The sequence of this TCR beta chain was determined in a study of T cell clonotyping in hematopoietic cell transplantation. Study details: Pretransplant recipient samples were taken after cytoreduction.

Comments on this clone: What it recognizes is unknown.

In germline, CDR1 is SGHTA, CDR2 FQGNSA. With 4 bases clipped from V and 3 bases from J, the junction kept 11 bases outside the gene matches. The CDR3 contains 16 residues. The time point is: recipient sample about 28 days before transplant, after cytoreduction. Assay used: immunoSEQ multiplex PCR; TCRdb lists only in-frame clones, some missing. The data show over 25,000 clones, around 80% seen once. Points from the study as a whole: CD4 and CD8 repertoire contributions could not be separated without sorting. After transplant, recipient diversity fell while pathologically expanded clonotypes grew through day 180. Higher Inverse Simpson Index values in graft donor and pretransplant recipient predicted broader posttransplant TCR diversity.

This chain links TRBV7-2 with TRBJ2-7; 8 bases align to TRBD1. The clonotype originates from a woman aged 25 to 39 with chronic myeloid leukemia. Some clones in this sample may be carry-over from other donors' samples. The source was peripheral blood mononuclear cells, collected before stem cell transplant. CDR3 protein: CASSSGQGIRNYEQYF. The CDR3 DNA sequence: TGTGCCAGCAGCTCCGGACAGGGAATTAGGAACTACGAGCAGTACTTC.